Below, one TCR beta chain is given with its context. These data come from a study of CD8 T cells in Susac syndrome. When the RNA was reverse transcribed, random hexamers were used with an input of about 0.45 to 1 ug. Amplification of the TCR beta CDR3 was carried out by immunoSEQ multiplex PCR, which spanned a total of 54 Vbeta and 13 Jbeta segments. TCRdb itself ran the immunoSEQ multiplex PCR reads through MiXCR, one entry per CDR3 protein. This sample has a few hundred thousand distinct CDR3 sequences; approximately 90% occur once, and the top ten carry about 0.13%. The CDR3 consists of 16 residues. V was pared by 3 bases and J by 8 bases, with 20 bases between. Purification of the CD8+ and CD4+ T cells relied on negative isolation, and TEMRA cells underwent FACS enrichment.

The sample consisted of CD8+ T cells from PBMCs. The TCR comes from a human donor with multiple sclerosis. This rearrangement joins TRBV12-3 or TRBV12-4 to TRBJ1-3; perhaps TRBD1 as D (5 bases). The CDR3 loop is CASSFGWGQGSDTIYF. CDR3 nucleotides: TGTGCCAGCAGTTTCGGTTGGGGTCAGGGCAGTGACACCATATATTTT.